This is a list of T cell receptor beta chains from one sample in a study of shared clonotypes between healthy human individuals. Sequencing was performed with immunoSEQ multiplex PCR; in TCRdb, only in-frame clones are kept and a portion is missing. This sample has a few million clones; 85% to 95% occur once, and the top ten carry about 0.13%. Sequencing was done on a sample of naive CD4+ T cells sorted from blood. These receptors were taken from a man aged 18 to 29 in good health. Each CDR3 is given without its conserved first and last residue.

v_call	j_call	cdr3_aa
TRBV19	TRBJ1-2	ASSRQGYYGYT
TRBV16	TRBJ1-5	ASSLDRTDNQPQH
TRBV25-1	TRBJ1-3	ASSETGNTIY
TRBV7-2	TRBJ2-7	ASSLEAGGPYEQY
TRBV7-3	TRBJ2-3	ASSLLAGAVTDTQY
TRBV6-5	TRBJ2-1	ASSPDINEQF
TRBV6-5	TRBJ2-1	ASSLPGYNEQF
TRBV28	TRBJ2-5	ASSSRTGTRETQY
TRBV5-4	TRBJ2-3	ASSLAGGSAADTQY
TRBV25-1	TRBJ2-7	ASSEPNRAFEQY
TRBV6-6	TRBJ1-4	ASSYGRGPEKLF
TRBV29-1	TRBJ1-2	SVVSGDGYT
TRBV11-2	TRBJ2-7	ASRKPGQGTYEQY
TRBV6-5	TRBJ1-1	ASSYSARDTEAF
TRBV7-9	TRBJ2-1	ASSLGMDNLYGNNEQF
TRBV7-2	TRBJ2-1	ASSSTSSLLKVAYNEQF
TRBV11-2	TRBJ1-1	ASSKIRGTGGAYVTEAF
TRBV9	TRBJ2-7	ASSPLDGVTLSLQY
TRBV10-3	TRBJ2-3	AISGDTTDTQY
TRBV11-3	TRBJ2-6	ASSYSSGSGANVLT
TRBV7-9	TRBJ1-6	ASSLVLGQGGSPLH
TRBV5-1	TRBJ2-7	ASSVDGTYEQY
TRBV5-6	TRBJ2-7	ASSLGGLASY
TRBV19	TRBJ2-7	ASSIALDGSYEQY
TRBV2	TRBJ1-3	ASSEGLQGTGNTIY
TRBV9	TRBJ2-2	ASSRRSGTSVTGELF
TRBV19	TRBJ2-7	ASSIGAGLSYEQY
TRBV7-2	TRBJ2-7	ASSLVGQGLGKRYEQY
TRBV5-6	NA	ASSSGRANEQY
TRBV29-1	TRBJ1-5	SVPRTEPRVTQH
TRBV4-3	TRBJ1-6	ASSQAQGTPLH
TRBV10-3	TRBJ2-1	AISGQYYNEQF
TRBV19	TRBJ2-7	ASSKRGTSGDEQY
TRBV5-8	TRBJ1-4	ASSSGSRAARDEKLF
TRBV5-1	TRBJ2-3	ASSTGAGGTDTQY
TRBV30	TRBJ2-5	AWISGTGSETQY
TRBV27	TRBJ2-3	AIGTSGRDTQY
TRBV10-1	TRBJ2-7	ASSPGLAGSYEQY
TRBV9	TRBJ1-1	ASSVSLGANAEAF
TRBV19	TRBJ1-1	ASTSGGVNTEAF
TRBV5-1	TRBJ2-2	ASSLVLLADTGELF
TRBV13	TRBJ1-6	ASSLGGRNSPLH
TRBV30	TRBJ1-4	AWSIPGLGEKLF
TRBV28	TRBJ1-5	ASSSGTAPQPQH
TRBV4-1	TRBJ2-5	ASSQEYRETQY
TRBV4-2	TRBJ1-2	ASSQDRGQWGYT
TRBV19	TRBJ1-6	ASSSGQDSSYNSPLH
TRBV18	TRBJ2-1	ASSREGHWNEQF
TRBV23-1	TRBJ2-7	ARPPTGTVYEQY
TRBV5-1	TRBJ1-4	ASSRDRVREKLF
TRBV18	TRBJ1-1	ASSPERETEAF
TRBV6-5	TRBJ1-1	ASFRSQLGSTEAF
TRBV7-2	TRBJ1-1	ASSLLGGTINTEAF
TRBV10-3	TRBJ2-2	AISRDSTGELF
TRBV19	TRBJ2-3	ASSIAPGLFTDTQY